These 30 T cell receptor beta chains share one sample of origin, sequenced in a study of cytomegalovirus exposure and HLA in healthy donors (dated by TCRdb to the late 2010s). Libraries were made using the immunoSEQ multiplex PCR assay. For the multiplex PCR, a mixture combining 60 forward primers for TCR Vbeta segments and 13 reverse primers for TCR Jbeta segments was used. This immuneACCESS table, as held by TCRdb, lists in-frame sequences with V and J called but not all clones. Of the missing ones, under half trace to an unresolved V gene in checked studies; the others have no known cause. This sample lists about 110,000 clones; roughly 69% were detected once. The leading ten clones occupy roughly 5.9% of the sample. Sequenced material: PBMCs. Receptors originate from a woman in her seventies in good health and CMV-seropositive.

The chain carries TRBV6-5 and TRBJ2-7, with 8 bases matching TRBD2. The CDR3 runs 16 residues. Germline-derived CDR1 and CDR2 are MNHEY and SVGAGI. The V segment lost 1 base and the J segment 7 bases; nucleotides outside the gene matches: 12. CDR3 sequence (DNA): TGTGCCAGCAGTTACTTTCGCGCGGGGGGATGGGGTGAGCAGTACTTC. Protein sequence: CASSYFRAGGWGEQYF.

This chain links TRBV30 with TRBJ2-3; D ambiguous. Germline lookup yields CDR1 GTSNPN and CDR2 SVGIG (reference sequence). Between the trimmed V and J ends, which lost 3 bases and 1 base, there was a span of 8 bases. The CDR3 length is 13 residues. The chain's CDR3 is CAWRLSGTDTQYF. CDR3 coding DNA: TGTGCCTGGAGGCTATCCGGCACAGATACGCAGTATTTT. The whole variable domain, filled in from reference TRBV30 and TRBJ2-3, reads SQTIHQWPATLVQPVGSPLSLECTVEGTSNPNLYWYRQAAGRGLQLLFYSVGIGQISSEVPQNLSASRPQDRQFILSSKKLLLSDSGFYLCAWRLSGTDTQYFGPGTRLTVL.

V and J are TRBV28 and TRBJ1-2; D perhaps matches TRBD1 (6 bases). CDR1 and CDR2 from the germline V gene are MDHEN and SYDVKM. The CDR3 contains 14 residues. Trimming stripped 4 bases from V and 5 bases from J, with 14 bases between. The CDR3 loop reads CASSSIGTFYGYTF. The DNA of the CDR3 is TGTGCCAGCAGTTCTATTGGGACATTTTATGGCTACACCTTC.

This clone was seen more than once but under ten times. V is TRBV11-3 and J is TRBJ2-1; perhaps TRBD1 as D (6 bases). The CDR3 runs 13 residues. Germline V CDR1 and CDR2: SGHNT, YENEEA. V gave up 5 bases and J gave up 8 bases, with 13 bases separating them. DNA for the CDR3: TGTGCCAGCAGCCACGGACAGACGGATGAGCAGTTCTTC. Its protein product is CASSHGQTDEQFF.

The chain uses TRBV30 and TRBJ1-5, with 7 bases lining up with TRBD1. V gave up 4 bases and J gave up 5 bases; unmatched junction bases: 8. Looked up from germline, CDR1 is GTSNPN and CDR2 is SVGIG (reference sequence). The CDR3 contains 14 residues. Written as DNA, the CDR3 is TGTGCCTGGAATCACAGGGGCGGTGATCAGCCCCAGCATTTT. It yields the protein CAWNHRGGDQPQHF. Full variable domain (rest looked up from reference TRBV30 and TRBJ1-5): SQTIHQWPATLVQPVGSPLSLECTVEGTSNPNLYWYRQAAGRGLQLLFYSVGIGQISSEVPQNLSASRPQDRQFILSSKKLLLSDSGFYLCAWNHRGGDQPQHFGDGTRLSIL.

The CDR3 DNA is TGTGCCAGCAGTCAAGGCGGCAGCTTCAACTATGGCTACACCTTC. The encoded protein is CASSQGGSFNYGYTF. The V gene is TRBV6-6, the J gene TRBJ1-2, with D hard to call. The CDR3 totals 15 residues. V gave up 5 bases and J gave up 2 bases, with 15 bases separating them. Per the germline V gene, CDR1 is MNHNY and CDR2 is SVGAGI (reference sequence).

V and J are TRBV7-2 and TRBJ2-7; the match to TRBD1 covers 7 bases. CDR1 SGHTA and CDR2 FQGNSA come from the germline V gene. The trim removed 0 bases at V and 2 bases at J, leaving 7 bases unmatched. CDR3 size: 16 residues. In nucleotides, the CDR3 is TGTGCCAGCAGCTTAGCGAGGGGGCGGATTGCCTACGAGCAGTACTTC. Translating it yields CASSLARGRIAYEQYF. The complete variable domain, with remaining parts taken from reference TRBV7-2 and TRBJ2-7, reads GAGVSQSPSNKVTEKGKDVELRCDPISGHTALYWYRQSLGQGLEFLIYFQGNSAPDKSGLPSDRFSAERTGGSVSTLTIQRTQQEDSAVYLCASSLARGRIAYEQYFGPGTRLTVT.

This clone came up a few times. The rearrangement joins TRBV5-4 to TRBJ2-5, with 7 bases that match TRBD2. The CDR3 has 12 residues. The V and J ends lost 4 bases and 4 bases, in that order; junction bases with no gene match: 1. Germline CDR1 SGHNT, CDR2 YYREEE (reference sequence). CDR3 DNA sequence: TGTGCCAGCAGCCGGGGGGTAGAGACCCAGTACTTC. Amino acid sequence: CASSRGVETQYF.

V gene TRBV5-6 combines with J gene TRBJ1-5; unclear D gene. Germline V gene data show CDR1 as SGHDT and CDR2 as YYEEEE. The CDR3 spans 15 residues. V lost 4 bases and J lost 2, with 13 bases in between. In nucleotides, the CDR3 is TGTGCCAGCAGCCACGGGGTACCGGGCAATCAGCCCCAGCATTTT. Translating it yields CASSHGVPGNQPQHF.

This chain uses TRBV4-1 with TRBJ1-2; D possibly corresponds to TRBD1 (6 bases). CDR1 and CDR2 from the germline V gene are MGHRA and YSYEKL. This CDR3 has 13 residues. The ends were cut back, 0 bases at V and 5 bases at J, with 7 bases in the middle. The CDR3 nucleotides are TGCGCCAGCAGCCAAGATACAGGGTATGGCTACACCTTC. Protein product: CASSQDTGYGYTF.

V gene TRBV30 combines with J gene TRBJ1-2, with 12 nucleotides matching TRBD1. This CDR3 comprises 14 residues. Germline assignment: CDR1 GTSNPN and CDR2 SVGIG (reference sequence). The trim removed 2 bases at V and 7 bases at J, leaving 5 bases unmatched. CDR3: CAWSSGTGGTGYTF. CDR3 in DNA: TGTGCCTGGAGTTCGGGGACAGGGGGCACTGGCTACACCTTC.

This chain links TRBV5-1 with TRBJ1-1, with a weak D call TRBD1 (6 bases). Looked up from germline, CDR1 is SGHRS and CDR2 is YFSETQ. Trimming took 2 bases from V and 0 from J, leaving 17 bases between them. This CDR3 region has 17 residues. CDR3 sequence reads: CASSLGPGGPMNTEAFF. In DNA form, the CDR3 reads TGCGCCAGCAGCTTAGGCCCCGGGGGGCCGATGAACACTGAAGCTTTCTTT.

The CDR3 DNA reads TGTGCCAGCGCACCGGGACAGACCACCGGGGAGCTGTTTTTT. Translated, it gives CASAPGQTTGELFF. This chain connects TRBV9 to TRBJ2-2, with 7 bases that match TRBD1. Trimming removed 7 bases from V and 4 bases from J; junction bases left unmatched: 7. The CDR3 length is 14 residues. Germline CDR1 SGDLS, CDR2 YYNGEE. The whole variable domain, remainder taken from reference TRBV9 and TRBJ2-2, is DSGVTQTPKHLITATGQRVTLRCSPRSGDLSVYWYQQSLDQGLQFLIQYYNGEERAKGNILERFSAQQFPDLHSELNLSSLELGDSALYFCASAPGQTTGELFFGEGSRLTVL.

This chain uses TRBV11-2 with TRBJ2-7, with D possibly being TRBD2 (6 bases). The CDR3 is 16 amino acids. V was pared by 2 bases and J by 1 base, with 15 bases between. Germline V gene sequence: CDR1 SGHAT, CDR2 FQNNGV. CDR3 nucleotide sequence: TGTGCCAGCAGCTTAACCCCTAGCGCAGGGTCCTACGAGCAGTACTTC. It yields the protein CASSLTPSAGSYEQYF.

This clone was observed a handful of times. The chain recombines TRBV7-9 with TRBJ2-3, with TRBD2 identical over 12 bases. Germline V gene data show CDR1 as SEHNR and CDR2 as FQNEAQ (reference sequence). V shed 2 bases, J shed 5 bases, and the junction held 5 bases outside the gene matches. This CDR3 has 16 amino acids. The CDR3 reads CASSLRLAGGQDTQYF. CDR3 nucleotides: TGTGCCAGCAGCTTACGGCTAGCGGGGGGGCAAGATACGCAGTATTTT.

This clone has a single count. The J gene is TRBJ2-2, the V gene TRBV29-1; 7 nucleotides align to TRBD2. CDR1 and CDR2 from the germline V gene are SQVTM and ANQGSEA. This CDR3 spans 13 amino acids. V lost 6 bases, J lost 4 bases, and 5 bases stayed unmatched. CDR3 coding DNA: TGCAGCGTCGGGGGGAGCGGCACCGGGGAGCTGTTTTTT. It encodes CSVGGSGTGELFF.

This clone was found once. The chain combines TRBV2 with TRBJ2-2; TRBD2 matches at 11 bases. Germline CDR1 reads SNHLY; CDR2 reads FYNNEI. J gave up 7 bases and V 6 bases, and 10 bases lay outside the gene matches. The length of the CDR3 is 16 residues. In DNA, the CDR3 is TGTGCCAGCAGCCTATTACTAGCGGGGGTGGACGGGGAGCTGTTTTTT. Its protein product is CASSLLLAGVDGELFF.

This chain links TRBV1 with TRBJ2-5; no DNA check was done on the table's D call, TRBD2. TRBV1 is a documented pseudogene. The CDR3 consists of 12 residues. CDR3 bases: TGCACCAGCAGCCACGCGTTCCAGACCCAGTACTTC. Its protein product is CTSSHAFQTQYF.

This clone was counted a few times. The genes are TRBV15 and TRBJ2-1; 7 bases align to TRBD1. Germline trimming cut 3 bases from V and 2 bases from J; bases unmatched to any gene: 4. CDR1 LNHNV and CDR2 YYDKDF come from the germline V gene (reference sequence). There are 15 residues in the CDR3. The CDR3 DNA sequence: TGTGCCACCAGCAGGGGGACAGACCCCTACAATGAGCAGTTCTTC. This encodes CATSRGTDPYNEQFF.

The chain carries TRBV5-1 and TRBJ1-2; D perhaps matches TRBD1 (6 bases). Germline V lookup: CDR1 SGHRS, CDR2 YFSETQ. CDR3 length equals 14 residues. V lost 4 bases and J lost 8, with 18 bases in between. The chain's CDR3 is CASSMGQGSEGYTF. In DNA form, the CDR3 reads TGCGCCAGCAGCATGGGACAAGGAAGTGAAGGCTACACCTTC.

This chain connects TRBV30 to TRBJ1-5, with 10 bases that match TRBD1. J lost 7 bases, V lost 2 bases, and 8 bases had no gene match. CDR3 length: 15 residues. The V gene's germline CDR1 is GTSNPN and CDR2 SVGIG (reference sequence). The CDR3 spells CAWSTGTGEGQPQHF. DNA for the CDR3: TGTGCCTGGAGTACTGGGACAGGGGAAGGGCAGCCCCAGCATTTT.

The CDR3 loop is CASKRIHEQYF. CDR3 sequence (DNA): TGTGCCAGCAAGAGAATACACGAGCAGTACTTC. V usage is TRBV6-5 and J usage is TRBJ2-7; unclear D gene. CDR3 size: 11 residues. Looked up from germline, CDR1 is MNHEY and CDR2 is SVGAGI. V dropped 7 bases and J dropped 5 bases, with 9 bases sitting between them.

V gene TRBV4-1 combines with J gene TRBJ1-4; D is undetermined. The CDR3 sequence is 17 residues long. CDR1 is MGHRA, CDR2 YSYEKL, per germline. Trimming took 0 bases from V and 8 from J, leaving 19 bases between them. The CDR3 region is CASSQDQRSSGQEKLFF. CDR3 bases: TGCGCCAGCAGCCAAGATCAAAGGAGTTCGGGTCAGGAAAAACTGTTTTTT.

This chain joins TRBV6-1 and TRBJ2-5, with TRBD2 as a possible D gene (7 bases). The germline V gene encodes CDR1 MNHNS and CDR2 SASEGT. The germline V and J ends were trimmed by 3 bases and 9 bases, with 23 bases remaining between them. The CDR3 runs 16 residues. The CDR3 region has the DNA TGTGCCAGCAGTGATGGGGGGGCTAGCGGAGTTCAAGCCCAGTACTTC. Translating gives CASSDGGASGVQAQYF.

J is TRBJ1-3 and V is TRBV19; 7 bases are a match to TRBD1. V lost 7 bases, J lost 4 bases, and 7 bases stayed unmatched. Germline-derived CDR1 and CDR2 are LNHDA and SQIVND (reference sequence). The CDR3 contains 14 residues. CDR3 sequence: CASNQQGSGNTIYF. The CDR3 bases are TGTGCCAGTAATCAACAGGGGAGCGGAAACACCATATATTTT.

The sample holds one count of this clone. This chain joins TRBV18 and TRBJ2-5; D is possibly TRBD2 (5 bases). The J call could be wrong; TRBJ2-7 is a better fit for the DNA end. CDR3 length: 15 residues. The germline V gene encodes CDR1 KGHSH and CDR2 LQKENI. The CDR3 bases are TGTGCCAGCTCACCGGGCTCGGGGATTAGTTACGAGCAGTACTTC. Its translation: CASSPGSGISYEQYF.

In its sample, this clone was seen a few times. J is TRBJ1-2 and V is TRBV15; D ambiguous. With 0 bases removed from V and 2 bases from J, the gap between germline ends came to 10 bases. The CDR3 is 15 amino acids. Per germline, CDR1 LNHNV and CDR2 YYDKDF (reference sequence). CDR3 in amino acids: CATSRDHAANYGYTF. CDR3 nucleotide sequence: TGTGCCACCAGCAGAGATCACGCGGCCAACTATGGCTACACCTTC.

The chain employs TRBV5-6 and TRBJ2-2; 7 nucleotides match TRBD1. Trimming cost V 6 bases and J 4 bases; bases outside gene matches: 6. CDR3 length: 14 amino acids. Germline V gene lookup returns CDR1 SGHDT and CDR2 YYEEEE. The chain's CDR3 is CASTYGQVTGELFF. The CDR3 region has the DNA TGTGCCAGCACCTACGGACAGGTCACCGGGGAGCTGTTTTTT.

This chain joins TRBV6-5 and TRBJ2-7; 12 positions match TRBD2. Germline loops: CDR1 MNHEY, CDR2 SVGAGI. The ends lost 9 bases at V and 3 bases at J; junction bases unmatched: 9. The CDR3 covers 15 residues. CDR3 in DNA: TGTGCCAGTTCTAGCGGGGGGGCCGATGGCTACGAGCAGTACTTC. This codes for CASSSGGADGYEQYF.

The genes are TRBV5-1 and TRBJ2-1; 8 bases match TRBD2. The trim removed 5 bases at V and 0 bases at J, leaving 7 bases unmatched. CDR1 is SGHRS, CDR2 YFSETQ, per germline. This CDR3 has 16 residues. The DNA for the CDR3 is TGCGCCAGCAGTCCTGGACGGGGGGGCTCCTACAATGAGCAGTTCTTC. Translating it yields CASSPGRGGSYNEQFF.